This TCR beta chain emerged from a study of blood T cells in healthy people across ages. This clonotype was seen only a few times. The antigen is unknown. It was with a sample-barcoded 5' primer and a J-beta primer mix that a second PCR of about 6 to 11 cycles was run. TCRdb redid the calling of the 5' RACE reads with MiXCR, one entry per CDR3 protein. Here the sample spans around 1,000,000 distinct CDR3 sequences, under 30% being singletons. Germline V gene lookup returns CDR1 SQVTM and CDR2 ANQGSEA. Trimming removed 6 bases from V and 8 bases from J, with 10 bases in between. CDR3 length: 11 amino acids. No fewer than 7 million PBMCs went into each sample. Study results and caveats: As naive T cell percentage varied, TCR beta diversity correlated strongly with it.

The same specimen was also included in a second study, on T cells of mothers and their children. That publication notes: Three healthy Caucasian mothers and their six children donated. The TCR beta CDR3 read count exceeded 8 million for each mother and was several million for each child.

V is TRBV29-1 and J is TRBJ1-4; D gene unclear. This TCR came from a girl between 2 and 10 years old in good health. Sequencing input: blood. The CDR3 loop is CSVLNREKLFF. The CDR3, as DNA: TGCAGCGTCCTCAACAGAGAAAAACTGTTTTTT.